Each of the 2 T cell receptor beta chains below was sequenced from the same sample in a study of T cell clones after liver transplantation. Some clones are missing from TCRdb's copy, which holds only in-frame ones; the method was immunoSEQ multiplex PCR. The top ten clones hold about 2% of a sample with roughly 72,000 clones, 84% of them seen once. Here the sequenced sample was CD4+ T cells from blood, taken less than 50 months after liver transplant. Every receptor here comes from a human patient who received a liver transplant. A share of the T cells may be of graft donor origin.

The rearrangement joins TRBV5-6 to TRBJ1-2; TRBD1 might be the D (6 bases). This CDR3 is built from 13 residues. Per germline, CDR1 SGHDT and CDR2 YYEEEE. Trimming took off 4 bases at V and 6 bases at J, with 13 bases between the two ends. The CDR3 loop reads CASSRSGVHGYTF. CDR3 sequence (DNA): TGTGCCAGCAGCAGGTCAGGGGTTCATGGCTACACCTTC.

The chain carries TRBV30 and TRBJ2-7; tentative D call: TRBD1 (6 bases). The CDR3 is 12 amino acids. Germline CDR1 is GTSNPN and CDR2 is SVGIG (reference sequence). The germline V and J ends were trimmed by 3 bases and 7 bases, with 13 bases remaining between them. This CDR3 is CAWSRGYREQYF. The CDR3 DNA reads as TGTGCCTGGAGCAGGGGATATCGTGAGCAGTACTTC.